These 2 T cell receptor beta chains originate from one sample sequenced in a study of blood T cell repertoires in COVID-19. Sequenced by immunoSEQ multiplex PCR; TCRdb stores in-frame clones only, minus some. The sample lists roughly 160,000 clones, about 86% occurring once. The sequencing input was peripheral blood. The receptors were gathered from a man between 50 and 59 years old with active or convalescent COVID-19.

J is TRBJ2-7 and V is TRBV20-1; TRBD2 might be the D (6 bases). Germline assignment: CDR1 DFQATT and CDR2 SNEGSKA (reference sequence). CDR3 size: 11 residues. V lost 3 bases, J lost 3 bases, and 6 bases lay in between. The CDR3 DNA is TGCAGTGCTAGGCGGGACTACGAGCAGTACTTC. It translates to CSARRDYEQYF.

The V call is TRBV12-3 or TRBV12-4, the J call TRBJ2-7; D perhaps matches TRBD2 (6 bases). The germline V and J ends were trimmed by 6 bases and 5 bases, with 14 bases remaining between them. The CDR3 is 13 residues long. CDR3 in amino acids: CASRFSRGNEQYF. The CDR3, as DNA: TGTGCCAGCAGATTTAGTCGGGGGAACGAGCAGTACTTC.